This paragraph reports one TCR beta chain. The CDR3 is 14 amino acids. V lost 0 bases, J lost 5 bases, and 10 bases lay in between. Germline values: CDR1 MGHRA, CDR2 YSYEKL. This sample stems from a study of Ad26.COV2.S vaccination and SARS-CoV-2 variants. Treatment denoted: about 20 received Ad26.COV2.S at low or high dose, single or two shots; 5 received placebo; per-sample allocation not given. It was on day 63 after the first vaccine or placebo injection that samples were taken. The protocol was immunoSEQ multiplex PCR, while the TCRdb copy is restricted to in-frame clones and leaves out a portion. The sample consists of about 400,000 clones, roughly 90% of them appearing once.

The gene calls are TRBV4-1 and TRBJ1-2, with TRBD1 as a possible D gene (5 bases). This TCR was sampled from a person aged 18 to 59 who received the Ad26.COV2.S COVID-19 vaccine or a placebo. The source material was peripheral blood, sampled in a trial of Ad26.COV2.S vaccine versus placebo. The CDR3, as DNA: TGCGCCAGCAGCCAAGATTGGGGGAGTTATGGCTACACCTTC. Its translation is CASSQDWGSYGYTF.